The 18 T cell receptor beta chains below come from one sample, sequenced in a study of cytomegalovirus exposure and HLA in healthy donors. PCR involved 60 Vbeta and 13 Jbeta primers. Clones were read by immunoSEQ multiplex PCR, and TCRdb kept only the in-frame ones, dropping some. The table lists under 200,000 clones, about four fifths of them singletons. Sequencing was carried out using PBMCs. These receptors originate from a man aged 40-50 years in good health and CMV-seropositive.

V and J are TRBV28 and TRBJ2-1, with TRBD2 identical over 8 bases. Trimming removed 3 bases from V and 3 bases from J; junction bases left unmatched: 10. The CDR3 totals 17 residues. CDR1 and CDR2 from the germline V gene are MDHEN and SYDVKM. CDR3 nucleotide sequence: TGTGCCAGCAGTTTGCAAAGGGCTAGCGGGTACTACAATGAGCAGTTCTTC. This translates into CASSLQRASGYYNEQFF.

This clone was observed a single time. The chain links TRBV6-5 to TRBJ2-3; D gene ambiguous. This CDR3 region has 15 residues. Trimming stripped 1 base from V and 0 bases from J, with 8 bases between. The germline CDR1 and CDR2 sequences are MNHEY and SVGAGI. In DNA, the CDR3 is TGTGCCAGCAGTTACTTCGGTACTAGCACAGATACGCAGTATTTT. Protein sequence: CASSYFGTSTDTQYF.

This rearrangement joins TRBV11-1 to TRBJ2-3, with 7 bases lining up with TRBD2. V lost 3 bases and J lost 0; bases outside the gene matches: 3. CDR1 is SGHAT and CDR2 is FQDESV in the germline V gene (reference sequence). This CDR3 contains 15 residues. The CDR3: CASSFNSGSTDTQYF. The CDR3 DNA sequence: TGTGCCAGCAGCTTTAATAGCGGGAGCACAGATACGCAGTATTTT. Based on the CDR3 plus reference TRBV11-1 and TRBJ2-3, the full variable domain is EAEVAQSPRYKITEKSQAVAFWCDPISGHATLYWYRQILGQGPELLVQFQDESVVDDSQLPKDRFSAERLKGVDSTLKIQPAELGDSAMYLCASSFNSGSTDTQYFGPGTRLTVL.

This clone has just one count. This chain uses TRBV5-1 with TRBJ2-5; D is possibly TRBD1 (7 bases). This CDR3 spans 15 amino acids. Germline V gene data show CDR1 as SGHRS and CDR2 as YFSETQ. V was cut by 0 bases and J by 3 bases, with 12 bases left in between. The CDR3 DNA follows: TGCGCCAGCAGCTTGGTCGCCAGGGGGGAAGAGACCCAGTACTTC. Translation gives CASSLVARGEETQYF.

The J gene is TRBJ2-1, the V gene TRBV7-2, with 9 bases aligning to TRBD2. From germline, CDR1 is SGHTA and CDR2 FQGNSA. The CDR3 runs to 17 residues. Trimming at V came to 4 bases and at J to 2 bases, leaving 9 bases not matched to a gene. CDR3 sequence: CASSSRMSSGTYNEQFF. CDR3 nucleotides: TGTGCCAGCAGCTCTCGTATGTCTAGCGGGACCTACAATGAGCAGTTCTTC.

This clone was counted only a few times. V usage is TRBV2 and J usage is TRBJ2-7, with a tentative D call TRBD2 (5 bases). There are 14 residues in the CDR3. Germline loops: CDR1 SNHLY, CDR2 FYNNEI. V lost 10 bases to trimming and J lost 2 bases, with 18 bases between them. The CDR3 here is CAIRTLALTYEQYF. The CDR3 DNA follows: TGTGCCATCCGTACCCTAGCCCTGACCTACGAGCAGTACTTC.

The J gene is TRBJ1-2, the V gene TRBV28, with 9 bases aligning to TRBD1. This CDR3 has 13 amino acids. Germline V lookup: CDR1 MDHEN, CDR2 SYDVKM. Trimming at V came to 5 bases and at J to 8 bases, leaving 6 bases not matched to a gene. The CDR3 region is CASSLNRGLGYTF. The CDR3 DNA follows: TGTGCCAGCAGTCTTAACAGGGGGCTCGGCTACACCTTC.

The gene calls are TRBV5-1 and TRBJ2-5, with D possibly matching TRBD1 (5 bases). Germline assignment: CDR1 SGHRS and CDR2 YFSETQ. The CDR3 sequence is 16 residues long. V was pared by 8 bases and J by 1 base, with 21 bases between. CDR3 protein: CASTEGAGNIQETQYF. Written as DNA, the CDR3 is TGCGCCAGTACCGAAGGGGCAGGGAACATCCAAGAGACCCAGTACTTC.

DNA of the CDR3: TGTGCCAGCTCACCATTGTCTGGGTCATGGGGGGACGAGCAGTACTTC. Residues: CASSPLSGSWGDEQYF. This chain links TRBV18 with TRBJ2-7; a possible D gene is TRBD2 (6 bases). Germline CDR1 KGHSH, CDR2 LQKENI. With 2 bases removed from V and 5 bases from J, the gap between germline ends came to 19 bases. There are 16 residues in the CDR3.

V gene TRBV7-9 combines with J gene TRBJ1-5; the match to TRBD1 covers 11 bases. The J segment lost 6 bases and the V segment lost 1 base, leaving 5 bases of the junction unmatched. The CDR3 has 16 amino acids. Germline values: CDR1 SEHNR, CDR2 FQNEAQ (reference sequence). The CDR3 nucleotides read TGTGCCAGCAGCTTAGGGGACAGGGGGTTGGTTCAGCCCCAGCATTTT. Its protein is CASSLGDRGLVQPQHF.

For this clone: At one boundary the junction diverges from the germline segment, which might be a read error. V and J are TRBV27 and TRBJ1-5; no reliable D call. The CDR3 has 13 amino acids. CDR1 and CDR2 (germline): MNHEY, SMNVEV (reference sequence). This chain's CDR3 is CASSPFSYQPQHF. The CDR3 DNA is TGTGCCAGCAGTCCCTTTAGCTATCAGCCCCAGCATTTT.

This clone has just one count. The CDR3 loop reads CASSPNIRTGGGNTEAFF. The CDR3 nucleotides are TGTGCCAGCAGCCCTAATATCCGGACAGGGGGCGGGAACACTGAAGCTTTCTTT. This chain joins TRBV11-2 and TRBJ1-1, with TRBD1 matching 11 bases. V shed 5 bases, J shed 1 base, and the junction held 12 bases outside the gene matches. CDR1 is SGHAT, CDR2 FQNNGV, per germline. CDR3 size: 18 residues.

The gene calls are TRBV4-1 and TRBJ1-2; 10 nucleotides line up with TRBD1. CDR1 MGHRA and CDR2 YSYEKL come from the germline V gene. The CDR3 contains 15 residues. V trimming: 3 bases; J trimming: 2 bases; junction bases outside the gene matches: 3. CDR3 sequence (DNA): TGCGCCAGCAGCCATCCGACAGGGGGCAACTATGGCTACACCTTC. Residues: CASSHPTGGNYGYTF.

The chain carries TRBV29-1 and TRBJ2-3, with D unresolved. Germline CDR1 and CDR2: SQVTM and ANQGSEA. There are 13 residues in the CDR3. V was trimmed by 1 base and J by 2 bases, leaving 7 bases between them. This CDR3 is CSVEGQVTDTQYF. CDR3 nucleotide sequence: TGCAGCGTTGAAGGGCAGGTCACAGATACGCAGTATTTT.

The rearrangement uses TRBV9 and TRBJ1-1; 8 bases fit TRBD1. The trim removed 3 bases at V and 2 bases at J, leaving 6 bases unmatched. The CDR3 consists of 15 residues. CDR1 is SGDLS and CDR2 is YYNGEE in the germline V gene. CDR3 DNA sequence: TGTGCCAGCAGCGCTTGGACAGGGAAAAACACTGAAGCTTTCTTT. Protein: CASSAWTGKNTEAFF.

The V gene is TRBV2, the J gene TRBJ2-5, with TRBD2 identical over 12 bases. CDR3 length: 15 residues. V shed 5 bases and J 4 bases; nucleotides not matched to a gene: 5. Germline V gene data show CDR1 as SNHLY and CDR2 as FYNNEI. CDR3 DNA: TGTGCCAGCAGTCAGACTAGCGGGAGTGGAGAGACCCAGTACTTC. This codes for CASSQTSGSGETQYF.

This chain uses TRBV9 with TRBJ1-4, with a weak D call TRBD1 (5 bases). The CDR3 contains 15 residues. Germline assignment: CDR1 SGDLS and CDR2 YYNGEE. The V and J ends lost 0 bases and 2 bases respectively, with 8 bases between them. In nucleotides, the CDR3 is TGTGCCAGCAGCGTAGGGGGGGGTACTAATGAAAAACTGTTTTTT. Its translation: CASSVGGGTNEKLFF.

This chain uses TRBV6-1 with TRBJ2-7; no clear D gene. V lost 1 base to trimming and J lost 0 bases, with 10 bases between them. The CDR3 length is 15 residues. Germline V gene sequence: CDR1 MNHNS, CDR2 SASEGT. The CDR3: CASSEGIWSSYEQYF. In nucleotides, the CDR3 is TGTGCCAGCAGTGAAGGTATATGGAGCTCCTACGAGCAGTACTTC.